These T cell receptor beta chains were read from a single sample in a study of blood T cell repertoires in COVID-19. Here immunoSEQ multiplex PCR was the method, and the copy in TCRdb shows in-frame clones only, minus some. The profile shows about 270,000 clones, around 88% of them singletons. Sequencing was done on a sample of peripheral blood. The receptor set was obtained from a woman between 65 and 79 years old with COVID-19, enrolled during active disease. CDR3s include the opening cysteine and the closing phenylalanine or tryptophan. Each record gives: D gene, clone size, V gene, J gene, CDR3 DNA, CDR3 protein. The D gene is left open where the match is weak. Not all rows give a size; the values are once, few, many and, for expanded clones, a class.

TRBD2,-,TRBV24-1,TRBJ2-5,TGTGCCACCAGTGATTCCGGGAGGGGAATAAGAGATGCCCAGTACTTC,CATSDSGRGIRDAQYF
-,-,TRBV7-9,TRBJ1-2,TGTGCCAGCAGCACCTGGGGGGTCAACTATGGCTACACCTTC,CASSTWGVNYGYTF
TRBD1,-,TRBV15,TRBJ1-2,TGTGCCACCAGCGCTCCCGGGACAGGGGGCTTTGGCTACACCTTC,CATSAPGTGGFGYTF
TRBD2,once,TRBV9,TRBJ2-7,TGTGCCAGCAGCTCCTCGGGGGAGGGTCCCTACGAGCAGTACTTC,CASSSSGEGPYEQYF
-,-,TRBV18,TRBJ1-6,TGTGCCAGCTCACCACTTAGGGGGGGTTTTAATTCACCCCTCCACTTT,CASSPLRGGFNSPLHF
-,-,TRBV5-1,TRBJ1-1,TGCGCCAGCAGCTTGGGACAGAAGAACACTGAAGCTTTCTTT,CASSLGQKNTEAFF
TRBD2,-,TRBV18,TRBJ2-1,TGTGCCAGCTCACCTCGTAGCGGGGGTCTGACCTACAATGAGCAGTTCTTC,CASSPRSGGLTYNEQFF
TRBD1,few,TRBV5-1,TRBJ1-6,TGCGCCAGCAGCTTTTCAGGGACAGATTCACCCCTCCACTTT,CASSFSGTDSPLHF
-,many,TRBV21-1,TRBJ2-5,TGTGCCAGCAGCCCAGGAGGGGACTGGGAAGAAGAGACCCAGTACTTC,CASSPGGDWEEETQYF
TRBD2,-,TRBV7-3,TRBJ2-5,TGTGCCAGCAGCCCCGGACTAGCCGACCAAGAGACCCAGTACTTC,CASSPGLADQETQYF
-,once,TRBV18,TRBJ1-1,TGTGCCAGCTCAACCTTCGAGTACACTGAAGCTTTCTTT,CASSTFEYTEAFF
-,-,TRBV11-2,TRBJ1-2,TGTGCCAGCAGCGCAGGGTACGGCTACACCTTC,CASSAGYGYTF
-,-,TRBV3-1/TRBV3-2,TRBJ2-7,TGTGCCAGCAGCCAAGTGGACAGAGGCAACGAGCAGTACTTC,CASSQVDRGNEQYF
-,-,TRBV19,TRBJ2-3,TGTGCCAGTAGTAGGATTCCCGGGGGCACAGATACGCAGTATTTT,CASSRIPGGTDTQYF
TRBD1,-,TRBV6-4,TRBJ1-5,TGTGCCAGCATTTTCGGACAGGGGGGGACCCTAAGCAATCAGCCCCAGCATTTT,CASIFGQGGTLSNQPQHF